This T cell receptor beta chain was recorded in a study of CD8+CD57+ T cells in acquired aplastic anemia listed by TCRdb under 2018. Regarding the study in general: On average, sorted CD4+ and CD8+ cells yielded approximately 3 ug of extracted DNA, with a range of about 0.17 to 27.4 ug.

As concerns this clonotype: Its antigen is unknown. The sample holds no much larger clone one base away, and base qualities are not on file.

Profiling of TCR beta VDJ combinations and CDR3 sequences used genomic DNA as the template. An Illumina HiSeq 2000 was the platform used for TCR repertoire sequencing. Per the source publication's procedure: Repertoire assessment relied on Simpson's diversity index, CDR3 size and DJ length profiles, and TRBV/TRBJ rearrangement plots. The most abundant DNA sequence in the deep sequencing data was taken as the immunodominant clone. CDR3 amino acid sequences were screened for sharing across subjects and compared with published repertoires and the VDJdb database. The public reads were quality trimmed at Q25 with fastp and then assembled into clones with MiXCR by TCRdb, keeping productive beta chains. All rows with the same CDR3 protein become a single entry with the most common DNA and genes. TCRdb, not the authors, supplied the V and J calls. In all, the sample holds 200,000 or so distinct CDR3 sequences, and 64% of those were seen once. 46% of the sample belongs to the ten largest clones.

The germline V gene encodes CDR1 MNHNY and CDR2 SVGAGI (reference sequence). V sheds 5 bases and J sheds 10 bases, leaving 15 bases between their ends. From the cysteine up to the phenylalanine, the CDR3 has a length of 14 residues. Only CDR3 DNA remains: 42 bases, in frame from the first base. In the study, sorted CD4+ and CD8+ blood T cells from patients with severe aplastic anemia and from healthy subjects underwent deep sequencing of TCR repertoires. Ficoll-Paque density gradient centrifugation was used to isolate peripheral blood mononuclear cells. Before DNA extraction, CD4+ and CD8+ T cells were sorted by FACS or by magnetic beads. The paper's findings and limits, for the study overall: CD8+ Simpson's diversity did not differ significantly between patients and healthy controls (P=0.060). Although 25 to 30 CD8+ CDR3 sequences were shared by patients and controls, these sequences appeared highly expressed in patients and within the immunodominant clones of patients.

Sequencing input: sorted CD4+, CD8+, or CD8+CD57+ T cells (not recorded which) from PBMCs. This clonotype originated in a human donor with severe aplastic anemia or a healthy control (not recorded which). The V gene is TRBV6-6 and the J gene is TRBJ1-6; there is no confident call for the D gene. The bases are TGTGCCAGCAGTAGAGTCGCCCAGCAGTCACCCCTCCACTTT. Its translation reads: CASSRVAQQSPLHF.